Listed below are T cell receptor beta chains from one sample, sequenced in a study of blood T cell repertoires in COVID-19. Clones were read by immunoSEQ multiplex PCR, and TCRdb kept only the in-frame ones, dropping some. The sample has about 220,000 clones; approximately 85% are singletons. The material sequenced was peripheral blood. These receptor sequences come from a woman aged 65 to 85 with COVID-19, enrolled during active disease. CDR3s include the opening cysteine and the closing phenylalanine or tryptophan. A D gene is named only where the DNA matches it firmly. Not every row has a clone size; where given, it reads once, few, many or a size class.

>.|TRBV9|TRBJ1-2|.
TGTGCCAGCAGCGAACAGGGTACTTATGGCTACACCTTC
CASSEQGTYGYTF
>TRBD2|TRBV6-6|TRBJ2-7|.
TGTGCCAGCAGTACTGGGACTAGCGGGAGGGGTGACGAGCAGTACTTC
CASSTGTSGRGDEQYF
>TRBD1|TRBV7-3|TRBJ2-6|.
TGTGCCAGCAGCTGGACCGGGACAGAGCCATCAGGGGCCAACGTCCTGACTTTC
CASSWTGTEPSGANVLTF
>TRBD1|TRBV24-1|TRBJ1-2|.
TGTGCCACCAGTGATAGCAGACAGGGGGCCCCGTATGGCTACACCTTC
CATSDSRQGAPYGYTF
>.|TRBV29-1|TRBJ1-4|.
TGCGGAGGGCTAACTGAAAAACTGTTTTTT
CGGLTEKLFF
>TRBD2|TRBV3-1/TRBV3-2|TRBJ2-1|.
TGTGCCAGCAGCCAAGATTTGGGCGGGAGGTCCTACAATGAGCAGTTCTTC
CASSQDLGGRSYNEQFF
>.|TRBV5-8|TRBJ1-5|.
TGTGCCAGCAGCCAGACTAAATGGCAGGAGGGATATCAGCCCCAGCATTTT
CASSQTKWQEGYQPQHF
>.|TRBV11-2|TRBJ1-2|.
TGTGCCAGCAGCTCTCGGGCCCTAGGGGACTATGGCTACACCTTC
CASSSRALGDYGYTF
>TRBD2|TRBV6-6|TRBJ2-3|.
TGTGCCAGCAGTTACCCTCTAGCGGGCAGCACAGATACGCAGTATTTT
CASSYPLAGSTDTQYF
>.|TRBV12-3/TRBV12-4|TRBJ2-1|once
TGTGCCAGCAGCGGACAGTTTGAGCAGTTCTTC
CASSGQFEQFF
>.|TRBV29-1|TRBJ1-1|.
TGCAGCGTTGAAAACGGCAGGGGCACTGAAGCTTTCTTT
CSVENGRGTEAFF
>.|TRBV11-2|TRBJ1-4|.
TGTGCCAGCAGCTTCATGGCGGTGGGTGAAAAACTGTTTTTT
CASSFMAVGEKLFF
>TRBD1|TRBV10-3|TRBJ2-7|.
TGTGCCTCGTGGTGGGACAGGGGCTTTGGTGTCGACGAGCAGTACTTC
CASWWDRGFGVDEQYF
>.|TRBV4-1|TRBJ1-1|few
TGCGCCAGCAGCCACGATGGGCTCCGACGTTCGGTGGACACTGAAGCTTTCTTT
CASSHDGLRRSVDTEAFF
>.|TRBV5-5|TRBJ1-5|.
TGTGCCAGCAGTTTGTTGGGGGGTAGCAATCAGCCCCAGCATTTT
CASSLLGGSNQPQHF
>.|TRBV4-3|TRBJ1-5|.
TGCGCCAGCAGCCAAGTAGGGGAACAGCCCCAGCATTTT
CASSQVGEQPQHF
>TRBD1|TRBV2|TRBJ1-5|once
TGTGCCAGCAACATCGACAGGGACTGGCAGCCCCAGCATTTT
CASNIDRDWQPQHF
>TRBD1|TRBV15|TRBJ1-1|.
TGTGCCACCAGCAGGCGAGCAGGGGGGATGAACACTGAAGCTTTCTTT
CATSRRAGGMNTEAFF
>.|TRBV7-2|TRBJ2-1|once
TGTGCCAGCAGCTTATTACAGGGAGGGAGGGAGCAGTTCTTC
CASSLLQGGREQFF
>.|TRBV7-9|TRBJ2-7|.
TGTGCCAGCAGCACGGGTGGGTACGAGCAGTACTTC
CASSTGGYEQYF
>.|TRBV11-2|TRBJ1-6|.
TGTGCCAGCAGCACCCGACAGAGCTCCTATAATTCACCCCTCCACTTT
CASSTRQSSYNSPLHF
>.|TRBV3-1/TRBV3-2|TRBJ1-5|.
TGTGCCAGCAGCCAATACGTACAGGGTCGGAGCAATCAGCCCCAGCATTTT
CASSQYVQGRSNQPQHF
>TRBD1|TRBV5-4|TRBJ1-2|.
TGTGCCAGCAGCCCTGGACAGGGGCTGGGCTACACCTTC
CASSPGQGLGYTF
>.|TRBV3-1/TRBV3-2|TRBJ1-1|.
TGTGCCAGCAGCCAAGATCTAGACAGGTCATCGGGTGAAGCTTTCTTT
CASSQDLDRSSGEAFF
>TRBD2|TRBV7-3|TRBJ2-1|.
TGTGCCAGCAGCCCAGGACTAGCGGGGGGGCCCAATGAGCAGTTCTTC
CASSPGLAGGPNEQFF
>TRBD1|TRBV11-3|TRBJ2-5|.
TGTGCCAGCAGCTCTCGGACAGGCTTCCAAGAGACCCAGTACTTC
CASSSRTGFQETQYF
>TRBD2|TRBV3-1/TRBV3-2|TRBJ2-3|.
TGTGCCAGCAGCCAACCGGGACTAGCGGGGGGCAGTTATACGCAGTATTTT
CASSQPGLAGGSYTQYF
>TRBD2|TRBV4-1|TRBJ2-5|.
TGCGCCAGCAGCCAGAGGACTAGCGGGGGGAGAGAGACCCAGTACTTC
CASSQRTSGGRETQYF